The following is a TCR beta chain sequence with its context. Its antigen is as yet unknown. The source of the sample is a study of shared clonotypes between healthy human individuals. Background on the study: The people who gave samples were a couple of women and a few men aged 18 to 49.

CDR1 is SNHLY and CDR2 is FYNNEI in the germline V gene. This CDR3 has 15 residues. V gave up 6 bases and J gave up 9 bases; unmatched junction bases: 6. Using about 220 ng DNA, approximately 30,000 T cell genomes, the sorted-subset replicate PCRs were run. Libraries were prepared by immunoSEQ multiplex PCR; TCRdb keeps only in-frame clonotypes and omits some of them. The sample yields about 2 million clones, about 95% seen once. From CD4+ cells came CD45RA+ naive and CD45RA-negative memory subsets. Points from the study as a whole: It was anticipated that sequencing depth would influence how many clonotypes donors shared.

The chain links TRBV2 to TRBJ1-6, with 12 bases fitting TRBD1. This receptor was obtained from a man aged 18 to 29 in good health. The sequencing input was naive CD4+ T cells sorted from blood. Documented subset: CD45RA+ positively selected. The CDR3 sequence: CASRGTGGSSSPLHF. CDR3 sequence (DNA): TGTGCCAGCAGAGGGACAGGGGGCTCGAGTTCACCCCTCCACTTT.